This TCR beta chain was identified in a study of shared clonotypes between healthy human individuals. Whole-study findings and limits: Among donors, sharing of clonotypes was expected to be affected by sequencing depth.

Points on this clone: The antigen remains undetermined.

The CDR3 runs to 17 residues. In germline, CDR1 is SGHRS, CDR2 YFSETQ. V was pared by 2 bases and J by 4 bases, with 12 bases of the junction left unmatched. Every subset had its genomic DNA shared out evenly among several immunoSEQ plates. Original analysis: With immunoSEQ giving junction-only sequences and no quality scores, filtering differed. Data came from immunoSEQ multiplex PCR; TCRdb stores just in-frame clones and leaves some out. The V and J calls and clone size were taken over from that table, and D and trimming were inferred from the DNA. The table lists 400,000 to 500,000 clones, 76% of them singletons.

This sequence joins TRBV5-1 and TRBJ2-5; 9 bases line up with TRBD1. Source material: PBMCs. The source of this sequence is a middle-aged woman in good health. Some clones in this sample may be carry-over from other donors' samples. The CDR3 protein is CASSLGGQGPNSETQYF. The DNA of the CDR3 is TGCGCCAGCAGCTTAGGGGGACAGGGCCCGAATTCAGAGACCCAGTACTTC.